Listed below are T cell receptor beta chains from one sample, sequenced in a study of cytomegalovirus exposure and HLA in healthy donors. Sequenced by immunoSEQ multiplex PCR; TCRdb stores in-frame clones only, minus some. This table holds over 130,000 clones, approximately 70% found once. The material sequenced was PBMCs. These receptors all stem from a woman in her twenties or thirties in good health and CMV-seronegative. CDR3s include the opening cysteine and the closing phenylalanine or tryptophan. A D gene is named only where the DNA matches it firmly. Clone size appears in some rows only: once, few, many, or a class for an expanded clone.

TRBV7-9	TRBD1	19	.	TRBJ1-2	TGTGCCAGCAGCCTGTACCCCACCCACTCCGGGACAGGGGGCGATGGCTACACCTTC	CASSLYPTHSGTGGDGYTF
TRBV11-1	.	16	.	TRBJ2-2	TGTGCCAGCAGCTTAGCTCTTCAGTTAAACACCGGGGAGCTGTTTTTT	CASSLALQLNTGELFF
TRBV28	TRBD1	15	.	TRBJ2-2	TGTGCCAGCAGCTCGGGACAGTGGAACACCGGGGAGCTGTTTTTT	CASSSGQWNTGELFF
TRBV6-1	TRBD1	13	.	TRBJ2-5	TGTGCCAGCACTGGACAGGTTCAAGAGACCCAGTACTTC	CASTGQVQETQYF
TRBV6-1	.	15	few	TRBJ1-2	TGTGCCAGCAGTGAAGGTGGGACAACCGTAGCTGGCTACACCTTC	CASSEGGTTVAGYTF
TRBV2	TRBD2	14	.	TRBJ2-1	TGTGCCAGCAGTGTGACTAGCAGTTACAATGAGCAGTTCTTC	CASSVTSSYNEQFF
TRBV6-6	TRBD2	15	medium-sized	TRBJ2-1	TGTGCCAGCAGTTCTAGCGGGGGGCACTACAATGAGCAGTTCTTC	CASSSSGGHYNEQFF
TRBV10-1	.	14	.	TRBJ1-4	TGCGCCAGCAGTGACGGGACTGAGCAGGAAAAACTGTTTTTT	CASSDGTEQEKLFF
TRBV6-5	TRBD2	15	.	TRBJ2-5	TGTGCCAGCACAGGCGCGGGAGGGCATATTGAGACCCAGTACTTC	CASTGAGGHIETQYF
TRBV28	TRBD1	16	.	TRBJ1-5	TGTGCCAGCAGACCGATCGGACAGGGCAGCAATCAGCCCCAGCATTTT	CASRPIGQGSNQPQHF
TRBV9	.	14	.	TRBJ2-1	TGTGCCAGCAGCGTAGCTCGGTGGGGGGGGCAGCAGTTCTTC	CASSVARWGGQQFF
TRBV29-1	.	14	.	TRBJ2-6	TGCAGCGTTGACGAGGGGGCTGGGGCCAACGTCCTGACTTTC	CSVDEGAGANVLTF
TRBV6-4	TRBD2	14	.	TRBJ2-2	TGTGCCAGCGCCAGCGGGGCGAACACCGGGGAGCTGTTTTTT	CASASGANTGELFF
TRBV7-3	.	13	few	TRBJ2-3	TGTGCCAGCAGCTCCACAAGCACAGATACGCAGTATTTT	CASSSTSTDTQYF
TRBV5-6	TRBD2	16	.	TRBJ2-7	TGTGCCAGCAGCTTGGGAGCGGGAGCCGGAAAATACGAGCAGTACTTC	CASSLGAGAGKYEQYF
TRBV19	.	12	.	TRBJ2-7	TGTGCCAGTAGTGTGGGAAGAGGGGAGCAGTACTTC	CASSVGRGEQYF
TRBV28	.	17	once	TRBJ1-2	TGTGCCAGCAGTTTATTACTAATGAGGTCTATCCCCTGGGGCTACACCTTC	CASSLLLMRSIPWGYTF
TRBV30	.	15	.	TRBJ2-2	TGTGCCTGGGGGGTTCCGGACACGAGTACCGGGGAGCTGTTTTTT	CAWGVPDTSTGELFF
TRBV9	TRBD2	17	.	TRBJ2-2	TGTGCCAGCAGCCTATCTAGCGGGGGTCCGAACACCGGGGAGCTGTTTTTT	CASSLSSGGPNTGELFF
TRBV4-2	.	15	few	TRBJ1-2	TGTGCCAGCAGCCGAACTGAAGAGGGAGACTATGGCTACACCTTC	CASSRTEEGDYGYTF
TRBV5-6	TRBD1	15	.	TRBJ2-2	TGTGCCAGCAGCTTGGGACAGGGGGACACCGGGGAGCTGTTTTTT	CASSLGQGDTGELFF
TRBV30	TRBD2	17	.	TRBJ2-1	TGTGCCTGGAGGAGGGGGACTAGCGGGAGGCGTTACAATGAGCAGTTCTTC	CAWRRGTSGRRYNEQFF
TRBV5-4	TRBD1	15	.	TRBJ1-1	TGTGCCAGCAGCTCACCGGGACAGGGGAACACTGAAGCTTTCTTT	CASSSPGQGNTEAFF
TRBV7-2	.	16	once	TRBJ2-3	TGTGCCAGCAGCTCTCTAGCGTACTTTAGCACAGATACGCAGTATTTT	CASSSLAYFSTDTQYF
TRBV2	TRBD1	16	.	TRBJ1-3	TGTGCCAGCAGACGGACAGGAGGTCTCTCTGGAAACACCATATATTTT	CASRRTGGLSGNTIYF
TRBV6-5	TRBD1	14	.	TRBJ1-1	TGTGCCAGCAGTTACGGGACAGGGAACACTGAAGCTTTCTTT	CASSYGTGNTEAFF
TRBV14	.	11	.	TRBJ2-7	TGTGCCAGCAGCCAAGGCGGCGAGCAGTACTTC	CASSQGGEQYF
TRBV30	.	12	.	TRBJ1-1	TGTGCCTGGAGTGACTCCGACACTGAAGCTTTCTTT	CAWSDSDTEAFF
TRBV6-1	.	15	once	TRBJ2-1	TGTGCCAGCAGTTCCCCCTCCGGGGGGCTCTGGGAGCAGTTCTTC	CASSSPSGGLWEQFF
TRBV7-3	.	17	.	TRBJ2-1	TGTGCCAGCAGCTTATGGGGGACAAAGAGCTCCTACAATGAGCAGTTCTTC	CASSLWGTKSSYNEQFF
TRBV5-1	TRBD1	14	few	TRBJ2-5	TGCGCCAGCAGCTTCGGGACAGGGGAGGAGACCCAGTACTTC	CASSFGTGEETQYF
TRBV7-3	.	11	.	TRBJ2-7	TGTGCCAGCAGCGAGAGGAACGAGCAGTACTTC	CASSERNEQYF
TRBV5-1	TRBD1	15	.	TRBJ2-3	TGCGCCAGCAGCTTGGTGGGGACAGACAGTGATACGCAGTATTTT	CASSLVGTDSDTQYF
TRBV6-1	.	15	.	TRBJ2-3	TGTGCCAGCAGTGAAGCGGGCAGGGGCACAGATACGCAGTATTTT	CASSEAGRGTDTQYF
TRBV21-1	.	12	once	TRBJ2-4	TGTCGACAAACGGACAGTTATGACATTCAGTACTTC	CRQTDSYDIQYF
TRBV2	TRBD1	13	.	TRBJ1-1	TGTGCCAGCATGTCCGAGGGGGCTACTGAAGCTTTCTTT	CASMSEGATEAFF
TRBV2	.	13	.	TRBJ2-5	TGTGCCAGCAGTGAGGACAGTGAAGAGACCCAGTACTTC	CASSEDSEETQYF